This is a list of T cell receptor beta chains from one sample in a study of T cells after posttransplantation cyclophosphamide. Generated by immunoSEQ multiplex PCR, the TCRdb table keeps only in-frame clones and is missing some. The record shows approximately 27,000 clones for this sample, with no singletons present. Sequencing input: PBMCs. These receptors all stem from a man in his fifties or sixties in good health, CMV-negative, and a related stem cell transplant donor. CDR3s include the opening cysteine and the closing phenylalanine or tryptophan. Fields, in order: clone size, D gene, V gene, J gene, CDR3 DNA, CDR3 protein. A D gene is named only where the DNA matches it firmly. The size field reads once, few or many counts, or a class when the clone is expanded.

abundance: many; d_gene: TRBD1; v_gene: TRBV9; j_gene: TRBJ1-3; CDR3nt: TGTGCCAGCAGCCCCGGACAGGGTGTAGGAGCCGGAAACACCATATATTTT; CDR3aa: CASSPGQGVGAGNTIYF
abundance: many; d_gene: NA; v_gene: TRBV19; j_gene: TRBJ1-2; CDR3nt: TGTGCCAGTAGTATGGACATTTACTATGGCTACACCTTC; CDR3aa: CASSMDIYYGYTF
abundance: many; d_gene: NA; v_gene: TRBV7-6; j_gene: TRBJ2-2; CDR3nt: TGTGCCAGCAGCTCACAGGGAAAGGGGGAGCTGTTTTTT; CDR3aa: CASSSQGKGELFF
abundance: many; d_gene: TRBD1; v_gene: TRBV5-1; j_gene: TRBJ2-5; CDR3nt: TGCGCCAGCAGCGCTGGACAGGGTCAAGAGACCCAGTACTTC; CDR3aa: CASSAGQGQETQYF
abundance: many; d_gene: TRBD2; v_gene: TRBV5-1; j_gene: TRBJ2-7; CDR3nt: TGCGCCAGCAGCTTGGTCGGTCTAGCGGGAGGGGAGAACGAGCAGTACTTC; CDR3aa: CASSLVGLAGGENEQYF
abundance: many; d_gene: NA; v_gene: TRBV29-1; j_gene: TRBJ2-5; CDR3nt: TGCAGCGTTGAGGCCCGGGGGAGCGTCAGCGAGACCCAGTACTTC; CDR3aa: CSVEARGSVSETQYF
abundance: many; d_gene: NA; v_gene: TRBV2; j_gene: TRBJ2-4; CDR3nt: TGTGCCAGCAGTGAAGGGGAGGCAGAGGCCAAAAACATTCAGTACTTC; CDR3aa: CASSEGEAEAKNIQYF
abundance: few; d_gene: TRBD1; v_gene: TRBV6-1; j_gene: TRBJ1-2; CDR3nt: TGTGCCAGCAGTTATGCAGGGGGTTTTGGCTACACCTTC; CDR3aa: CASSYAGGFGYTF
abundance: many; d_gene: TRBD1; v_gene: TRBV28; j_gene: TRBJ2-2; CDR3nt: TGTGCCAGCACCAAAGGCTGGGACAGGGGGCCTGGCGGGGAGCTGTTTTTT; CDR3aa: CASTKGWDRGPGGELFF
abundance: many; d_gene: TRBD1; v_gene: TRBV5-1; j_gene: TRBJ2-7; CDR3nt: TGCGCCAGCAGGGCCGGACAGGGGGCTTACGAGCAGTACTTC; CDR3aa: CASRAGQGAYEQYF
abundance: medium-sized; d_gene: TRBD2; v_gene: TRBV30; j_gene: TRBJ2-2; CDR3nt: TGTGCCTGGAGTGTGGGCGGGAGCGAGACCGGGGAGCTGTTTTTT; CDR3aa: CAWSVGGSETGELFF
abundance: many; d_gene: NA; v_gene: TRBV9; j_gene: TRBJ1-2; CDR3nt: TGTGCCAGCAGACACGACCGGGTGGGTGTTTATGGCTACACCTTC; CDR3aa: CASRHDRVGVYGYTF
abundance: many; d_gene: NA; v_gene: TRBV2; j_gene: TRBJ2-1; CDR3nt: TGTGCCAGCAGACCAAGACTAGTCCCAATTAATGAGCAGTTCTTC; CDR3aa: CASRPRLVPINEQFF
abundance: few; d_gene: NA; v_gene: TRBV28; j_gene: TRBJ2-5; CDR3nt: TGTGCCAGCAGTTTACAGGGGCCCAAAGAGACCCAGTACTTC; CDR3aa: CASSLQGPKETQYF
abundance: many; d_gene: TRBD1; v_gene: TRBV19; j_gene: TRBJ1-1; CDR3nt: TGTGCCAGTACCCCGTTCGGGACAGGGTCCATGAACACTGAAGCTTTCTTT; CDR3aa: CASTPFGTGSMNTEAFF
abundance: many; d_gene: NA; v_gene: TRBV28; j_gene: TRBJ1-2; CDR3nt: TGTGCCAGCAGGGTCGGGGGGAATGGCTACACCTTC; CDR3aa: CASRVGGNGYTF
abundance: many; d_gene: TRBD2; v_gene: TRBV7-8; j_gene: TRBJ2-1; CDR3nt: TGTGCCAGCAGCCCACCCCCTGATCTAGCGGGAGACGACAATGAGCAGTTCTTC; CDR3aa: CASSPPPDLAGDDNEQFF
abundance: many; d_gene: NA; v_gene: TRBV10-2; j_gene: TRBJ2-7; CDR3nt: TGCGCCAGCAGACATCTCCCCCGGGACTCCAGCTCCTACGAGCAGTACTTC; CDR3aa: CASRHLPRDSSSYEQYF
abundance: many; d_gene: TRBD1; v_gene: TRBV9; j_gene: TRBJ1-1; CDR3nt: TGTGCCAGCAGCGTAGCTCCGACAGGGAACGGGAACACTGAAGCTTTCTTT; CDR3aa: CASSVAPTGNGNTEAFF
abundance: many; d_gene: NA; v_gene: TRBV12-5; j_gene: TRBJ2-7; CDR3nt: TGTGCTAGTGGTTTTCAAAAAAACTCCTACGAGCAGTACTTC; CDR3aa: CASGFQKNSYEQYF
abundance: many; d_gene: NA; v_gene: TRBV11-3; j_gene: TRBJ1-1; CDR3nt: TGTGCCAGCAGCTTTACAAAGAACACTGAAGCTTTCTTT; CDR3aa: CASSFTKNTEAFF
abundance: many; d_gene: TRBD2; v_gene: TRBV7-2; j_gene: TRBJ2-5; CDR3nt: TGTGCCAGCAGCTTAGCGGGAGGGGAGACCCAGTACTTC; CDR3aa: CASSLAGGETQYF
abundance: many; d_gene: NA; v_gene: TRBV7-3; j_gene: TRBJ1-4; CDR3nt: TGTGCCAGCAGCAATGGGGGGGCGAATGAAAAACTGTTTTTT; CDR3aa: CASSNGGANEKLFF
abundance: many; d_gene: NA; v_gene: TRBV7-9; j_gene: TRBJ2-3; CDR3nt: TGTGCCAGCAGCTCCCCCGCCGGGGGGCCGCGCACAGATACGCAGTATTTT; CDR3aa: CASSSPAGGPRTDTQYF
abundance: many; d_gene: NA; v_gene: TRBV6-6; j_gene: TRBJ1-2; CDR3nt: TGTGCCAGCAGTACAATCCGGGGAATTAGCTATGGCTACACCTTC; CDR3aa: CASSTIRGISYGYTF
abundance: many; d_gene: TRBD2; v_gene: TRBV5-1; j_gene: TRBJ2-4; CDR3nt: TGCGCCAGCAGCTTGGAGCTTGCTAGCGGGAGGTTGAAAAACATTCAGTACTTC; CDR3aa: CASSLELASGRLKNIQYF
abundance: many; d_gene: NA; v_gene: TRBV15; j_gene: TRBJ2-2; CDR3nt: TGTGCCACCAGCAGAGACTTCAGCGGCGGGGAAGAATCGAACACCGGGGAGCTGTTTTTT; CDR3aa: CATSRDFSGGEESNTGELFF
abundance: many; d_gene: NA; v_gene: TRBV28; j_gene: TRBJ2-7; CDR3nt: TGTGCCAGCAGTCTCGGACAGACGTACGAGCAGTACTTC; CDR3aa: CASSLGQTYEQYF
abundance: many; d_gene: NA; v_gene: TRBV5-1; j_gene: TRBJ1-4; CDR3nt: TGCGCCAGCAGCTTGAAACGGGCAACTAATGAAAAACTGTTTTTT; CDR3aa: CASSLKRATNEKLFF
abundance: many; d_gene: TRBD1; v_gene: TRBV18; j_gene: TRBJ2-7; CDR3nt: TGTGCCAGCTCACCAGACAGGGCCGAGCAGTACTTC; CDR3aa: CASSPDRAEQYF
abundance: many; d_gene: NA; v_gene: TRBV4-1; j_gene: TRBJ2-7; CDR3nt: TGCGCCAGCAGCCAAGCCCCCAAAGCGGATGCACTCTACGAGCAGTACTTC; CDR3aa: CASSQAPKADALYEQYF
abundance: many; d_gene: TRBD1; v_gene: TRBV5-1; j_gene: TRBJ2-3; CDR3nt: TGCGCCAGCAGCTTGGGGACAGGGGACGGCACAGATACGCAGTATTTT; CDR3aa: CASSLGTGDGTDTQYF